Each of the 27 T cell receptor beta chains below was sequenced from the same sample in a study of T cell responses to AZD1222 COVID-19 vaccine. The assay was immunoSEQ multiplex PCR, and TCRdb's table has in-frame clones only and misses some. The sample lists about 120,000 clones, approximately 90% seen once, with around 15% in the top ten. Sequenced here: peripheral blood, sampled 28 days after the second AZD1222 dose. The source of these receptors is an adult who received the AZD1222 COVID-19 vaccine.

The V and J genes are TRBV7-9 and TRBJ2-7; 12 bases agree with TRBD2. The germline V gene has CDR1 SEHNR and CDR2 FQNEAQ (reference sequence). V lost 5 bases to trimming and J lost 0 bases; unmatched junction nucleotides: 2. This CDR3 comprises 15 residues. CDR3: CASSPGLAGSYEQYF. CDR3 sequence (DNA): TGTGCCAGCAGCCCGGGACTAGCGGGCTCCTACGAGCAGTACTTC.

This clone was seen only a few times. This chain uses TRBV6-1 with TRBJ2-1; 9 bases match TRBD2. In germline, CDR1 is MNHNS, CDR2 SASEGT. CDR3 length: 15 residues. J lost 3 bases, V lost 0 bases, and 0 bases had no gene match. The CDR3 is CASSEASGSYNEQFF. CDR3 in DNA: TGTGCCAGCAGTGAAGCTAGCGGGAGCTACAATGAGCAGTTCTTC.

The chain recombines TRBV9 with TRBJ2-7; 7 nucleotides agree with TRBD1. With 3 bases clipped from V and 1 base from J, the junction kept 10 bases outside the gene matches. CDR3 length equals 16 residues. Germline V gene data show CDR1 as SGDLS and CDR2 as YYNGEE. CDR3 bases: TGTGCCAGCAGCGCCCAAGGGGGCGCCGCTTCCTACGAGCAGTACTTC. It is translated as CASSAQGGAASYEQYF.

The rearrangement joins TRBV5-1 to TRBJ1-1; D is ambiguous. The CDR3 loop spans 16 amino acids. Between the trimmed V and J ends, which lost 4 bases and 1 base, there was a span of 17 bases. CDR1 is SGHRS and CDR2 is YFSETQ in the germline V gene. The CDR3 region has the DNA TGCGCCAGCAGCCCCCCGGACCCCTTCGGGAACACTGAAGCTTTCTTT. This codes for CASSPPDPFGNTEAFF.

The genes are TRBV4-2 and TRBJ1-5; no reliable D call. V lost 0 bases, J lost 6 bases, and 18 bases lay in between. Germline CDR1 LGHNA, CDR2 YNFKEQ. There are 17 residues in the CDR3. Here the CDR3 reads CASSQDHGGRVGQPQHF. CDR3 nucleotide sequence: TGTGCCAGCAGCCAAGATCACGGCGGGCGTGTTGGTCAGCCCCAGCATTTT.

The rearrangement links TRBV6-4 to TRBJ1-5; TRBD1 matches 7 bases. The ends lost 4 bases at V and 4 bases at J; junction bases unmatched: 1. This CDR3 has 13 amino acids. Germline V gene data show CDR1 as MRHNA and CDR2 as SNTAGT. Here the CDR3 DNA reads TGTGCCAGCAGTGTGACAGGGAATCAGCCCCAGCATTTT. It specifies CASSVTGNQPQHF.

The chain joins TRBV18 to TRBJ1-4; weak D call: TRBD1 (5 bases). This CDR3 is built from 15 residues. Germline V gene data show CDR1 as KGHSH and CDR2 as LQKENI. The V end lost 0 bases, the J end lost 8 bases, and 13 bases lay between the germline ends. CDR3 protein: CASSPPNTGTEKLFF. The CDR3 nucleotides are TGTGCCAGCTCACCACCAAATACCGGGACGGAAAAACTGTTTTTT.

This clone was detected only a few times. The chain has TRBV28 and TRBJ1-6; D gene ambiguous. With 2 bases removed from V and 7 bases from J, the gap between germline ends came to 9 bases. CDR1 and CDR2 from the germline V gene are MDHEN and SYDVKM. This CDR3 contains 14 residues. The CDR3 spells CASSLVLINSPLHF. In DNA form, the CDR3 reads TGTGCCAGCAGTTTAGTGCTGATCAATTCACCCCTCCACTTT.

The chain has TRBV27 and TRBJ2-3; a weak D match, TRBD2 (5 bases). Germline lookup yields CDR1 MNHEY and CDR2 SMNVEV (reference sequence). V shed 5 bases and J shed 0 bases, with 15 bases lying between them. The CDR3 sequence is 16 residues long. The CDR3 sequence is CASSPSERTSTDTQYF. CDR3 bases: TGTGCCAGCAGTCCGTCTGAAAGGACTAGCACAGATACGCAGTATTTT.

This chain joins TRBV9 and TRBJ2-5; 11 nucleotides agree with TRBD2. V shed 1 base, J shed 1 base, and the junction held 6 bases outside the gene matches. CDR3 size: 17 residues. Germline V CDR1 and CDR2: SGDLS, YYNGEE. CDR3 bases: TGTGCCAGCAGCGTATTAGGTAGCGGGGGGGCCCAAGAGACCCAGTACTTC. Translated: CASSVLGSGGAQETQYF. Variable domain in full (rest from reference TRBV9 and TRBJ2-5): DSGVTQTPKHLITATGQRVTLRCSPRSGDLSVYWYQQSLDQGLQFLIQYYNGEERAKGNILERFSAQQFPDLHSELNLSSLELGDSALYFCASSVLGSGGAQETQYFGPGTRLLVL.

This chain connects TRBV3-1 (or the pseudogene TRBV3-2) to TRBJ2-2; possible D gene TRBD2, 5 bases. Germline V gives CDR1 LGHDT, CDR2 YNNKEL (reference sequence). This CDR3 has 18 residues. With 0 bases removed from V and 5 bases from J, the gap between germline ends came to 19 bases. The CDR3 protein is CASSQEGSLILGTGELFF. CDR3 sequence (DNA): TGTGCCAGCAGCCAAGAAGGGAGTCTAATCCTGGGTACCGGGGAGCTGTTTTTT.

The chain uses TRBV7-6 and TRBJ1-1; 7 bases match TRBD1. V shed 5 bases and J 4 bases; nucleotides not matched to a gene: 22. Germline V gene lookup returns CDR1 SGHVS and CDR2 FNYEAQ. This CDR3 has 19 amino acids. The CDR3: CASSLKETSPTGVGTEAFF. In DNA, the CDR3 is TGTGCCAGCAGCCTGAAAGAGACCAGTCCCACAGGGGTTGGCACTGAAGCTTTCTTT.

The chain has TRBV9 and TRBJ2-1, with a possible D match to TRBD1 (6 bases). Trimming shortened V by 0 bases and J by 7 bases, and 11 bases separated the two germline ends. CDR1 is SGDLS, CDR2 YYNGEE, per germline. This CDR3 has 14 residues. CDR3 nucleotide sequence: TGTGCCAGCAGCGTAGGGACAGATTCAAATGAGCAGTTCTTC. Amino acid sequence: CASSVGTDSNEQFF.

This sequence joins TRBV5-4 and TRBJ1-2; 7 bases are shared with TRBD1. Trimming took 3 bases from V and 6 from J; bases not matched to a gene: 8. The germline V gene encodes CDR1 SGHNT and CDR2 YYREEE (reference sequence). This CDR3 is 14 amino acids long. The CDR3 DNA reads TGTGCCAGCAGCTGGACAGGAGGAAGGGATGGCTACACCTTC. Translated: CASSWTGGRDGYTF.

The chain carries TRBV6-5 and TRBJ1-1; D not resolved. The V gene's germline CDR1 is MNHEY and CDR2 SVGAGI. Trimming left V 2 bases short and J 1 base short, with 8 bases between. The CDR3 runs 14 residues. The CDR3 coding sequence is TGTGCCAGCAGTTACGTGCAGGAGAACACTGAAGCTTTCTTT. It yields the protein CASSYVQENTEAFF.

The J gene is TRBJ2-5, the V gene TRBV4-2; 12 nucleotides align to TRBD2. Germline values: CDR1 LGHNA, CDR2 YNFKEQ. There are 19 residues in the CDR3. V dropped 1 base and J dropped 5; count of bases not matched to a gene: 14. DNA for the CDR3: TGTGCCAGCAGCCAAGCCCCGGAACTAGCGGGGGGCAGACGGGAGACCCAGTACTTC. Its protein is CASSQAPELAGGRRETQYF.

The chain combines TRBV6-6 with TRBJ2-1; D is ambiguous. This CDR3 is built from 14 residues. Germline V gives CDR1 MNHNY, CDR2 SVGAGI (reference sequence). The V and J ends lost 0 bases and 8 bases respectively, with 11 bases between them. DNA of the CDR3: TGTGCCAGCAGTTACTCCTTGGCCGGCGATGAGCAGTTCTTC. This gives the protein CASSYSLAGDEQFF.

This rearrangement joins TRBV5-1 to TRBJ2-1; perhaps TRBD1 as D (6 bases). Germline V gives CDR1 SGHRS, CDR2 YFSETQ. V lost 4 bases and J 3 bases, leaving 11 bases between the germline ends. The CDR3 has 14 residues. CDR3 nucleotide sequence: TGCGCCAGCAGCATACAGGGTTTCTACAATGAGCAGTTCTTC. This gives the protein CASSIQGFYNEQFF.

The genes are TRBV19 and TRBJ2-1; a weak D match, TRBD1 (5 bases). This CDR3 contains 20 residues. Germline V gene sequence: CDR1 LNHDA, CDR2 SQIVND (reference sequence). Trimming took 3 bases from V and 8 from J, leaving 32 bases between them. This CDR3 reads CASSISTPFPRRQGVDEQFF. CDR3 bases: TGTGCCAGTAGTATTTCGACCCCGTTTCCTCGTCGGCAAGGGGTGGATGAGCAGTTCTTC.

The J gene is TRBJ2-3, the V gene TRBV27, with 7 bases fitting TRBD2. CDR1 and CDR2 (germline): MNHEY, SMNVEV (reference sequence). This CDR3 has 16 residues. V lost 1 base to trimming and J lost 3 bases; unmatched junction nucleotides: 7. CDR3 in amino acids: CASSLWAGVGTDTQYF. The CDR3, as DNA: TGTGCCAGCAGTTTATGGGCGGGAGTAGGGACAGATACGCAGTATTTT.

The chain couples TRBV3-1 (or the pseudogene TRBV3-2) to TRBJ1-1; D might be TRBD1 (5 bases). The CDR3 covers 12 residues. Looked up from germline, CDR1 is LGHDT and CDR2 is YNNKEL (reference sequence). Trimming removed 7 bases at V and 7 bases at J, with 13 bases between. CDR3 DNA: TGTGCCAGCACCGGGGGGAGCGGTGAAGCTTTCTTT. It yields the protein CASTGGSGEAFF.

V usage is TRBV7-9 and J usage is TRBJ1-1; D call uncertain. CDR3 size: 16 residues. CDR1 is SEHNR and CDR2 is FQNEAQ in the germline V gene (reference sequence). Trimming took off 5 bases at V and 1 base at J, with 17 bases between the two ends. The CDR3 DNA reads as TGTGCCAGCAGCCCTAGGATTCCAGGACCGAACACTGAAGCTTTCTTT. It translates to CASSPRIPGPNTEAFF.

The chain has TRBV28 and TRBJ2-6, with D hard to call. The CDR3 is 14 residues long. CDR1 is MDHEN and CDR2 is SYDVKM in the germline V gene. V was pared by 2 bases and J by 1 base, with 3 bases between. This CDR3 reads CASSLSSGANVLTF. The CDR3 region has the DNA TGTGCCAGCAGTTTAAGTTCTGGGGCCAACGTCCTGACTTTC.

This clone was seen a single time. The chain has TRBV28 and TRBJ1-1; tentatively, D is TRBD1 (5 bases). From germline, CDR1 is MDHEN and CDR2 SYDVKM. V was clipped by 7 bases and J by 1 base, with 13 bases between them. This CDR3 comprises 14 residues. CDR3 bases: TGTGCCAGCACCCCAACGGGGCAGAACACTGAAGCTTTCTTT. Translated: CASTPTGQNTEAFF.

This chain connects TRBV28 to TRBJ2-7; D not certain. The V gene lost 6 bases and the J gene lost 3 bases, with 9 bases spanning the gap. CDR1 and CDR2 (germline): MDHEN, SYDVKM. The CDR3 is 12 amino acids. The CDR3 nucleotides are TGTGCCAGCAGGAAGAGAAGCTACGAGCAGTACTTC. It encodes CASRKRSYEQYF.

This chain uses TRBV6-1 with TRBJ1-1; the D gene is possibly TRBD1 (6 bases). Germline lookup yields CDR1 MNHNS and CDR2 SASEGT. This CDR3 has 13 residues. The V and J ends lost 3 bases and 7 bases respectively, with 12 bases between them. CDR3 DNA: TGTGCCAGCAGTGAGGGGACACTTTTTGAAGCTTTCTTT. As protein: CASSEGTLFEAFF.

CDR3 in DNA: TGCGCCAGCAGCCAACAGGACAGACTGGAAGCTTTCTTT. Protein product: CASSQQDRLEAFF. The V gene is TRBV4-1, the J gene TRBJ1-1; D possibly corresponds to TRBD1 (6 bases). The V gene lost 2 bases and the J gene lost 8 bases, with 12 bases spanning the gap. The length of the CDR3 is 13 residues. Germline V CDR1 and CDR2: MGHRA, YSYEKL.